This T cell receptor (beta chain) is drawn from a study of shared clonotypes between healthy human individuals. Points from the study as a whole: The generation probabilities recorded for non-shared clonotypes fell below those of clonotypes shared by all four donors.

This CDR3 spans 15 amino acids. Per the germline V gene, CDR1 is ENHRY and CDR2 is SYGVKD. V gave up 7 bases and J gave up 5 bases; unmatched junction bases: 6. As handled by the study authors: ImmunoSEQ output held junction-only sequences without quality scores, so filtering differed. The method was immunoSEQ multiplex PCR; TCRdb's version includes in-frame clones alone and lacks a portion of them. V, J and clone size were drawn from that table, and D and trimming were deduced from the DNA. This table has millions of clones, roughly 92% appearing once. A note on this clone: Its target is unknown.

All of the donors resided in Nashville, Tennessee, and each was a Caucasian adult. The specimen was naive CD4+ T cells sorted from blood. The subset: CD45RA+ positively selected. This receptor was obtained from a man younger than 30 in good health. The chain joins TRBV10-3 to TRBJ2-3; 13 bases are a match to TRBD2. CDR3 region: CAITPGTSGVDTQYF. CDR3 nucleotides: TGTGCCATCACTCCCGGGACTAGCGGGGTAGATACGCAGTATTTT.